Listed below are T cell receptor beta chains from one sample, sequenced in a study of beta chain features in type 1 diabetes. Here immunoSEQ multiplex PCR was the method, and the copy in TCRdb shows in-frame clones only, minus some. The data hold 400,000 or so clones, with 8% to 10% observed a single time. The sequencing input was central memory CD4+ T cells from blood. The receptor source for this set is a man aged 25-45 years with type 1 diabetes. Each CDR3 is given with its conserved first and last residue. A D gene is named only where the DNA matches it firmly. Clone size is shown for a subset of rows, as once, few, many or a class of expanded clone.

V gene: TRBV28
J gene: TRBJ2-1
clone size: few
D gene: -
CDR3 protein: CASSSPYNEQFF
CDR3 DNA: TGTGCCAGCAGTTCCCCCTACAATGAGCAGTTCTTC

V gene: TRBV4-1
J gene: TRBJ2-1
clone size: few
D gene: -
CDR3 protein: CASSQEIRNNEQFF
CDR3 DNA: TGCGCCAGCAGCCAAGAGATCAGGAACAATGAGCAGTTCTTC

V gene: TRBV5-1
J gene: TRBJ2-1
clone size: -
D gene: -
CDR3 protein: CASSLGSHRDWENEQFF
CDR3 DNA: TGCGCCAGCAGCTTGGGGTCCCACAGGGACTGGGAGAATGAGCAGTTCTTC

V gene: TRBV19
J gene: TRBJ2-1
clone size: -
D gene: TRBD2
CDR3 protein: CASSPYGTRANEQFF
CDR3 DNA: TGTGCCAGTAGTCCATACGGGACTAGAGCTAATGAGCAGTTCTTC

V gene: TRBV7-9
J gene: TRBJ1-5
clone size: few
D gene: -
CDR3 protein: CASSSTVNQPQHF
CDR3 DNA: TGTGCCAGCAGCTCAACAGTTAATCAGCCCCAGCATTTT

V gene: TRBV11-2
J gene: TRBJ1-5
clone size: -
D gene: -
CDR3 protein: CASSLQGSQPQHF
CDR3 DNA: TGTGCCAGCAGCTTACAGGGGAGCCAGCCCCAGCATTTT

V gene: TRBV11-2
J gene: TRBJ2-7
clone size: few
D gene: -
CDR3 protein: CASSSEGPLGQYF
CDR3 DNA: TGTGCCAGCAGCTCGGAGGGCCCCTTGGGGCAGTACTTC

V gene: TRBV5-4
J gene: TRBJ2-5
clone size: -
D gene: -
CDR3 protein: CASSQGAQETQYF
CDR3 DNA: TGTGCCAGCAGCCAAGGAGCGCAAGAGACCCAGTACTTC

V gene: TRBV21-1
J gene: TRBJ1-2
clone size: many
D gene: -
CDR3 protein: CASSRLYGYTF
CDR3 DNA: TGTGCCAGCAGCAGACTTTATGGCTACACCTTC

V gene: TRBV10-3
J gene: TRBJ2-1
clone size: few
D gene: -
CDR3 protein: CAISEHGVNNEQFF
CDR3 DNA: TGTGCCATCAGTGAGCACGGGGTTAACAATGAGCAGTTCTTC

V gene: TRBV30
J gene: TRBJ2-5
clone size: -
D gene: TRBD1
CDR3 protein: CAWTPGGIGAAQYF
CDR3 DNA: TGTGCCTGGACGCCAGGGGGCATCGGGGCGGCCCAGTACTTC

V gene: TRBV5-1
J gene: TRBJ1-1
clone size: -
D gene: -
CDR3 protein: CASSLAPVNTEAFF
CDR3 DNA: TGCGCCAGCAGCTTGGCGCCGGTGAACACTGAAGCTTTCTTT

V gene: TRBV4-3
J gene: TRBJ1-5
clone size: many
D gene: -
CDR3 protein: CASSQDLAGHQPQHF
CDR3 DNA: TGCGCCAGCAGCCAAGATCTGGCAGGTCATCAGCCCCAGCATTTT

V gene: TRBV7-2
J gene: TRBJ2-4
clone size: few
D gene: -
CDR3 protein: CASSPGTVGGNIQYF
CDR3 DNA: TGTGCCAGCAGCCCGGGGACAGTGGGAGGGAACATTCAGTACTTC

V gene: TRBV5-1
J gene: TRBJ2-3
clone size: -
D gene: -
CDR3 protein: CASSLVGATGTDTQYF
CDR3 DNA: TGCGCCAGCAGCTTGGTGGGGGCTACAGGAACAGATACGCAGTATTTT

V gene: TRBV18
J gene: TRBJ1-1
clone size: few
D gene: -
CDR3 protein: CASSPPHNTEAFF
CDR3 DNA: TGTGCCAGCTCACCACCTCACAACACTGAAGCTTTCTTT

V gene: TRBV2
J gene: TRBJ2-7
clone size: -
D gene: -
CDR3 protein: CASSGQTLGEQYF
CDR3 DNA: TGTGCCAGCAGTGGGCAGACCTTAGGGGAGCAGTACTTC

V gene: TRBV19
J gene: TRBJ2-1
clone size: -
D gene: -
CDR3 protein: CASSIVGSREQFF
CDR3 DNA: TGTGCCAGTAGTATAGTAGGGAGTCGTGAGCAGTTCTTC

V gene: TRBV13
J gene: TRBJ2-3
clone size: many
D gene: -
CDR3 protein: CASKLEGRGTDTQYF
CDR3 DNA: TGTGCCAGCAAGCTGGAGGGACGGGGCACAGATACGCAGTATTTT

V gene: TRBV5-1
J gene: TRBJ1-2
clone size: once
D gene: TRBD1
CDR3 protein: CASSPRLTGPSTYGYTF
CDR3 DNA: TGCGCCAGCAGCCCCCGACTGACAGGGCCTTCCACCTATGGCTACACCTTC

V gene: TRBV15
J gene: TRBJ1-3
clone size: few
D gene: -
CDR3 protein: CATSRAWEAGNTIYF
CDR3 DNA: TGTGCCACCAGCAGAGCTTGGGAAGCTGGAAACACCATATATTTT

V gene: TRBV18
J gene: TRBJ1-2
clone size: -
D gene: -
CDR3 protein: CASSPRLTGYGYTF
CDR3 DNA: TGTGCCAGCTCACCTCGGTTGACAGGATATGGCTACACCTTC

V gene: TRBV28
J gene: TRBJ2-3
clone size: few
D gene: -
CDR3 protein: CASSLGGADTQYF
CDR3 DNA: TGTGCCAGCAGTTTAGGGGGCGCAGATACGCAGTATTTT

V gene: TRBV7-2
J gene: TRBJ1-1
clone size: -
D gene: TRBD1
CDR3 protein: CASSSRAGGNTEAFF
CDR3 DNA: TGTGCCAGCAGCTCTAGGGCAGGGGGAAACACTGAAGCTTTCTTT

V gene: TRBV30
J gene: TRBJ1-2
clone size: -
D gene: -
CDR3 protein: CAWSRDYGYTF
CDR3 DNA: TGTGCCTGGTCGAGGGACTATGGCTACACCTTC

V gene: TRBV18
J gene: TRBJ1-2
clone size: few
D gene: -
CDR3 protein: CASSPQAVSLYGYTF
CDR3 DNA: TGTGCCAGCTCACCACAGGCAGTTAGCTTATATGGCTACACCTTC

V gene: TRBV5-1
J gene: TRBJ1-2
clone size: -
D gene: TRBD1
CDR3 protein: CASSLGSVRTGDYGYTF
CDR3 DNA: TGCGCCAGCAGCTTGGGTTCAGTGCGGACAGGGGACTATGGCTACACCTTC

V gene: TRBV6-5
J gene: TRBJ2-7
clone size: -
D gene: -
CDR3 protein: CASSYRGSPSGEQYF
CDR3 DNA: TGTGCCAGCAGTTACCGGGGCTCCCCATCTGGCGAGCAGTACTTC

V gene: TRBV13
J gene: TRBJ2-1
clone size: few
D gene: TRBD2
CDR3 protein: CASSPHGLAAYNEQFF
CDR3 DNA: TGTGCCAGCAGCCCTCACGGACTAGCGGCATACAATGAGCAGTTCTTC

V gene: TRBV29-1
J gene: TRBJ2-2
clone size: -
D gene: -
CDR3 protein: CSASRVAAGELFF
CDR3 DNA: TGCAGCGCAAGCAGGGTAGCCGCCGGGGAGCTGTTTTTT

V gene: TRBV19
J gene: TRBJ1-1
clone size: few
D gene: -
CDR3 protein: CASSKRAVTEAFF
CDR3 DNA: TGTGCCAGTAGTAAACGGGCAGTCACTGAAGCTTTCTTT

V gene: TRBV6-6
J gene: TRBJ1-5
clone size: many
D gene: -
CDR3 protein: CASSVTGYGQPQHF
CDR3 DNA: TGTGCCAGCAGTGTAACAGGGTACGGTCAGCCCCAGCATTTT

V gene: TRBV18
J gene: TRBJ2-7
clone size: -
D gene: TRBD1
CDR3 protein: CASSLYSGTGIGGSYEQYF
CDR3 DNA: TGTGCCAGCTCGCTCTACTCCGGGACAGGGATCGGGGGCTCCTACGAGCAGTACTTC

V gene: TRBV5-1
J gene: TRBJ2-3
clone size: few
D gene: -
CDR3 protein: CASSPSAVLTDTQYF
CDR3 DNA: TGCGCCAGCAGCCCCTCGGCCGTCCTTACAGATACGCAGTATTTT

V gene: TRBV10-3
J gene: TRBJ2-2
clone size: few
D gene: TRBD2
CDR3 protein: CAISESSGATLINTGELFF
CDR3 DNA: TGTGCCATCAGTGAGTCAAGCGGGGCTACCCTGATCAACACCGGGGAGCTGTTTTTT

V gene: TRBV28
J gene: TRBJ1-2
clone size: few
D gene: -
CDR3 protein: CATGVYGYTF
CDR3 DNA: TGTGCCACCGGAGTCTATGGCTACACCTTC

V gene: TRBV4-2
J gene: TRBJ1-1
clone size: -
D gene: -
CDR3 protein: CASSRGDRITEAFF
CDR3 DNA: TGTGCCAGCAGCCGCGGAGACAGGATAACTGAAGCTTTCTTT

V gene: TRBV15
J gene: TRBJ2-1
clone size: few
D gene: TRBD2
CDR3 protein: CATSRDRGGYEEQFF
CDR3 DNA: TGTGCCACCAGCAGAGATCGCGGGGGGTATGAAGAGCAGTTCTTC

V gene: TRBV27
J gene: TRBJ2-5
clone size: -
D gene: -
CDR3 protein: CASSKRLSGYQETQYF
CDR3 DNA: TGTGCCAGCAGTAAACGCCTATCAGGGTACCAAGAGACCCAGTACTTC

V gene: TRBV19
J gene: TRBJ2-1
clone size: -
D gene: TRBD1
CDR3 protein: CAIGQGNSYNEQFF
CDR3 DNA: TGTGCCATAGGACAGGGTAACTCCTACAATGAGCAGTTCTTC

V gene: TRBV10-3
J gene: TRBJ1-5
clone size: -
D gene: -
CDR3 protein: CAISESNYQPQHF
CDR3 DNA: TGTGCCATCAGTGAGTCGAATTATCAGCCCCAGCATTTT

V gene: TRBV15
J gene: TRBJ2-7
clone size: few
D gene: TRBD1
CDR3 protein: CATSRGTGPGAEQYF
CDR3 DNA: TGTGCCACCAGCAGAGGGACAGGGCCCGGCGCCGAGCAGTACTTC

V gene: TRBV20-1
J gene: TRBJ2-7
clone size: few
D gene: TRBD2
CDR3 protein: CGLAGDYEQYF
CDR3 DNA: TGCGGACTAGCGGGAGATTACGAGCAGTACTTC

V gene: TRBV5-1
J gene: TRBJ2-6
clone size: -
D gene: -
CDR3 protein: CASSQTPHKGSGANVLTF
CDR3 DNA: TGCGCCAGCAGCCAAACCCCCCATAAGGGATCTGGGGCCAACGTCCTGACTTTC

V gene: TRBV2
J gene: TRBJ1-6
clone size: few
D gene: -
CDR3 protein: CASTKTDNNSPLHF
CDR3 DNA: TGTGCCAGCACGAAAACAGACAATAATTCACCCCTCCACTTT

V gene: TRBV5-1
J gene: TRBJ2-3
clone size: few
D gene: -
CDR3 protein: CASKSLGSWTDTQYF
CDR3 DNA: TGCGCCAGCAAATCGTTAGGGAGTTGGACAGATACGCAGTATTTT

V gene: TRBV6-5
J gene: TRBJ1-4
clone size: -
D gene: TRBD1
CDR3 protein: CASSPQGGLNEKLFF
CDR3 DNA: TGTGCCAGCAGCCCTCAGGGGGGACTAAATGAAAAACTGTTTTTT

V gene: TRBV4-3
J gene: TRBJ2-2
clone size: few
D gene: -
CDR3 protein: CASSQTTYGVGELFF
CDR3 DNA: TGCGCCAGCAGCCAGACCACGTATGGCGTCGGGGAGCTGTTTTTT

V gene: TRBV18
J gene: TRBJ2-5
clone size: many
D gene: -
CDR3 protein: CASSPQETQYF
CDR3 DNA: TGTGCCAGCTCACCTCAAGAGACCCAGTACTTC

V gene: TRBV11-1
J gene: TRBJ1-5
clone size: -
D gene: -
CDR3 protein: CASSFWEKDQPQHF
CDR3 DNA: TGTGCCAGCAGCTTCTGGGAGAAAGATCAGCCCCAGCATTTT

V gene: TRBV28
J gene: TRBJ2-3
clone size: few
D gene: -
CDR3 protein: CASNLPGTDTQYF
CDR3 DNA: TGTGCCAGCAATCTACCGGGCACAGATACGCAGTATTTT

V gene: TRBV5-1
J gene: TRBJ1-2
clone size: -
D gene: -
CDR3 protein: CASSLDQGTYGYTF
CDR3 DNA: TGCGCCAGCAGCTTGGATCAGGGCACCTATGGCTACACCTTC

V gene: TRBV5-1
J gene: TRBJ2-3
clone size: -
D gene: TRBD2
CDR3 protein: CASSPMTSGISTDTQYF
CDR3 DNA: TGCGCCAGCAGCCCTATGACTAGCGGAATATCCACAGATACGCAGTATTTT